Each of the 22 T cell receptor beta chains below was sequenced from the same sample in a study of blood T cell repertoires in COVID-19. The data were produced by immunoSEQ multiplex PCR, yet TCRdb's version contains in-frame clones alone and is incomplete. The sample has roughly 200,000 clones, around 86% seen once; the top ten hold about 9.6%. What was sequenced was PBMCs or T cells enriched from blood (not recorded which). Every receptor here comes from a woman in her twenties or thirties who had recovered from COVID-19.

The chain recombines TRBV10-3 with TRBJ2-5; 7 positions agree with TRBD1. V lost 6 bases, J lost 1 base, and 11 bases stayed unmatched. The CDR3 extends over 16 amino acids. CDR1 is ENHRY and CDR2 is SYGVKD in the germline V gene. Here the CDR3 reads CAISDRTGRGQETQYF. In DNA, the CDR3 is TGTGCCATCAGCGACAGGACAGGTCGGGGCCAAGAGACCCAGTACTTC.

The rearrangement joins TRBV13 to TRBJ2-7; 9 bases match TRBD2. Germline loops: CDR1 PRHDT, CDR2 FYEKMQ (reference sequence). V shed 5 bases and J 0 bases; nucleotides not matched to a gene: 8. The length of the CDR3 is 16 residues. CDR3 sequence: CASSLRTSESSYEQYF. Here the CDR3 DNA reads TGTGCCAGCAGCCTCAGGACTAGCGAGAGCTCCTACGAGCAGTACTTC.

The rearrangement joins TRBV5-1 to TRBJ2-1; D is undetermined. This CDR3 region has 13 residues. Trimming pared 4 bases from V and 6 bases from J, leaving 11 bases between. The germline V gene encodes CDR1 SGHRS and CDR2 YFSETQ. In nucleotides, the CDR3 is TGCGCCAGCAGCGGCCCCGGGTTCAATGAGCAGTTCTTC. Translation gives CASSGPGFNEQFF.

V and J are TRBV19 and TRBJ1-5, with a weak D call TRBD1 (5 bases). Germline CDR1 and CDR2: LNHDA and SQIVND (reference sequence). CDR3 size: 13 residues. V gave up 11 bases and J gave up 2 bases, with 13 bases separating them. The CDR3 here is CAGGVEGNQPQHF. As DNA, the CDR3 is TGTGCCGGAGGGGTGGAAGGCAATCAGCCCCAGCATTTT.

This rearrangement joins TRBV29-1 to TRBJ2-7; maybe TRBD2 (6 bases). This CDR3 contains 15 residues. V was clipped by 4 bases and J by 0 bases, with 16 bases between them. Germline lookup yields CDR1 SQVTM and CDR2 ANQGSEA. The CDR3 coding sequence is TGCAGCGTTGGGGACTCCGGGTTCAGCTCCTACGAGCAGTACTTC. Its protein is CSVGDSGFSSYEQYF.

The chain has TRBV10-3 and TRBJ2-1, with 8 bases that match TRBD2. The CDR3 is made up of 14 amino acids. V gave up 3 bases and J gave up 3 bases; unmatched junction bases: 1. From germline, CDR1 is ENHRY and CDR2 SYGVKD. CDR3 in DNA: TGTGCCATCAGTGAACTAGCGGACTACAATGAGCAGTTCTTC. This encodes CAISELADYNEQFF.

The count of this clone is one. CDR3 residues: CASSFRVNEQFF. The CDR3 DNA sequence: TGTGCCAGCAGTTTTAGAGTCAATGAGCAGTTCTTC. This sequence joins TRBV28 and TRBJ2-1; D remains ambiguous. CDR3 length equals 12 residues. The V and J ends lost 3 bases and 6 bases respectively, with 6 bases between them. Germline V gene data show CDR1 as MDHEN and CDR2 as SYDVKM. Supplemented by reference TRBV28 and TRBJ2-1, the full variable domain reads DVKVTQSSRYLVKRTGEKVFLECVQDMDHENMFWYRQDPGLGLRLIYFSYDVKMKEKGDIPEGYSVSREKKERFSLILESASTNQTSMYLCASSFRVNEQFFGPGTRLTVL.

The chain combines TRBV27 with TRBJ2-1; tentative D call: TRBD1 (6 bases). Trimming stripped 10 bases from V and 7 bases from J, with 17 bases between. In germline, CDR1 is MNHEY, CDR2 SMNVEV (reference sequence). The CDR3 extends over 13 amino acids. CDR3 region: CATSAGVVNEQFF. As DNA, the CDR3 is TGTGCCACCTCGGCAGGGGTAGTGAATGAGCAGTTCTTC.

The chain couples TRBV2 to TRBJ2-1, with D perhaps TRBD1 (7 bases). Between the trimmed V and J ends, which lost 7 bases and 5 bases, there was a span of 15 bases. The CDR3 consists of 14 residues. CDR1 and CDR2 (germline): SNHLY, FYNNEI. CDR3 in amino acids: CASMQGERDNEQFF. CDR3 bases: TGTGCCAGCATGCAGGGGGAGCGGGACAATGAGCAGTTCTTC.

On this clone itself: Other DNA sequences within the sample encode an identical CDR3. CDR3 in amino acids: CATSLAGGISYNEQFF. The CDR3, as DNA: TGTGCCACCTCCCTAGCGGGAGGTATCTCCTACAATGAGCAGTTCTTC. The V call is TRBV24-1, the J call TRBJ2-1; 11 bases map to TRBD2. The CDR3 loop spans 16 amino acids. The germline V gene has CDR1 KGHDR and CDR2 SFDVKD. V lost 9 bases, J lost 0 bases, and 6 bases stayed unmatched.

The chain carries TRBV9 and TRBJ2-7; perhaps TRBD1 as D (5 bases). The CDR3 runs to 15 residues. The germline gives CDR1 SGDLS, CDR2 YYNGEE. Trimming stripped 0 bases from V and 3 bases from J, with 13 bases between. For the CDR3, the DNA is TGTGCCAGCAGCGTAGGGACACGGGCGGACTACGAGCAGTACTTC. Protein product: CASSVGTRADYEQYF.

V gene TRBV5-1 combines with J gene TRBJ2-3; tentative D call: TRBD1 (6 bases). This CDR3 is built from 14 residues. Looked up from germline, CDR1 is SGHRS and CDR2 is YFSETQ. The V and J ends lost 7 bases and 8 bases respectively, with 20 bases between them. Here the CDR3 reads CASRTVPTGGTQYF. The CDR3 coding sequence is TGCGCCAGCCGGACAGTTCCCACTGGGGGTACGCAGTATTTT.

This clone appeared a few times. The chain couples TRBV7-2 to TRBJ1-6; a possible D gene is TRBD1 (6 bases). This CDR3 contains 15 residues. CDR1 is SGHTA and CDR2 is FQGNSA in the germline V gene. Trimming took 3 bases from V and 6 from J, leaving 12 bases between them. CDR3 nucleotides: TGTGCCAGCAGCTTTAAGCAGGGGCCTAATTCACCCCTCCACTTT. Translation gives CASSFKQGPNSPLHF.

The rearrangement links TRBV19 to TRBJ2-1; D remains unclear. The CDR3 loop spans 14 amino acids. Trimming took off 4 bases at V and 9 bases at J, with 16 bases between the two ends. Germline CDR1 LNHDA, CDR2 SQIVND (reference sequence). CDR3 coding DNA: TGTGCCAGTAGTACCGCGGCCTTAGGTGGTGAGCAGTTCTTC. It codes for CASSTAALGGEQFF.

The gene calls are TRBV28 and TRBJ2-7; TRBD2 matches 7 bases. The germline CDR1 and CDR2 sequences are MDHEN and SYDVKM. The CDR3 spans 14 residues. J lost 4 bases, V lost 6 bases, and 9 bases had no gene match. CDR3 DNA: TGTGCCAGCAGAGGGGCGGCGGGAGCGTACGAGCAGTACTTC. Its protein product is CASRGAAGAYEQYF.

This chain links TRBV5-5 with TRBJ1-5, with TRBD1 matching 7 bases. Per germline, CDR1 SGHKS and CDR2 YYEKEE (reference sequence). CDR3 length: 14 amino acids. V gave up 4 bases and J gave up 6 bases; unmatched junction bases: 7. CDR3 sequence reads: CASSPRQGPQPQHF. The CDR3 region has the DNA TGTGCCAGCAGCCCTCGACAGGGTCCTCAGCCCCAGCATTTT.

The chain has TRBV27 and TRBJ1-2; no clear D. Germline CDR1 MNHEY, CDR2 SMNVEV (reference sequence). This CDR3 is built from 14 residues. V shed 5 bases and J shed 3 bases, with 13 bases lying between them. The DNA of the CDR3 is TGTGCCAGCAGTCTTATACAGAAACACTATGGCTACACCTTC. This sequence encodes CASSLIQKHYGYTF.

The V and J genes are TRBV2 and TRBJ2-7; 7 bases align to TRBD1. With V trimmed by 4 bases and J by 4 bases, 19 bases remained unmatched. This CDR3 region has 18 residues. Germline V gives CDR1 SNHLY, CDR2 FYNNEI. The CDR3 sequence: CASSVGRGIRAGGYEQYF. DNA for the CDR3: TGTGCCAGCAGTGTCGGCAGGGGGATTCGGGCTGGCGGGTACGAGCAGTACTTC.

The chain is built from TRBV19 and TRBJ2-3; D not certain. The CDR3 sequence is 15 residues long. Germline CDR1 reads LNHDA; CDR2 reads SQIVND (reference sequence). V was pared by 8 bases and J by 1 base, with 16 bases between. CDR3 nucleotide sequence: TGTGCCAGTTGCATCGTCGGAGATGGCACAGATACGCAGTATTTT. This sequence encodes CASCIVGDGTDTQYF.

The chain couples TRBV9 to TRBJ1-2; possibly TRBD1 for D (6 bases). There are 15 residues in the CDR3. Trimming removed 0 bases at V and 4 bases at J, with 13 bases between. Germline loops: CDR1 SGDLS, CDR2 YYNGEE. The CDR3 coding sequence is TGTGCCAGCAGCGTAGATCCGGGACAATCCTATGGCTACACCTTC. It specifies CASSVDPGQSYGYTF.

As for this clone: The identical CDR3 is also encoded by other nucleotide sequences in the sample. The gene calls are TRBV27 and TRBJ1-1; tentative D call: TRBD1 (5 bases). Germline values: CDR1 MNHEY, CDR2 SMNVEV (reference sequence). This CDR3 is 14 amino acids long. V gave up 3 bases and J gave up 2 bases, with 10 bases separating them. In nucleotides, the CDR3 is TGTGCCAGCAGTTTGGAAGGGGTCAACACTGAAGCTTTCTTT. Translated: CASSLEGVNTEAFF.

The chain recombines TRBV4-2 with TRBJ2-3, with 9 bases lining up with TRBD2. The CDR3 spans 18 residues. CDR1 is LGHNA, CDR2 YNFKEQ, per germline. The V gene end was trimmed by 0 bases and the J gene end by 4 bases; junction bases not matched to a gene: 11. The CDR3 sequence: CASSQDPLTSGRADTQYF. CDR3 coding DNA: TGTGCCAGCAGCCAAGACCCCCTGACTAGCGGAAGGGCAGATACGCAGTATTTT.